Below are 32 T cell receptor beta chains sequenced from a single sample in a study of technical replicates of blood from several donors (dated by TCRdb to the late 2010s). Library prep was done by the immunoSEQ multiplex PCR assay. TCRdb took over this immuneACCESS table, retaining in-frame rearrangements with V and J assigned. Such tables are incomplete; in checked studies, under half of the missing clones stem from an unresolved V gene, and the remainder is unexplained. The sample table lists 95,000 or so clones, approximately 96% of them with a count of one. Roughly 0.3% of the sample comes from the top ten. Source material: T cells isolated from PBMCs. Source of these receptors: a human donor in good health.

The chain has TRBV18 and TRBJ1-1, with D possibly matching TRBD1 (6 bases). V gave up 2 bases and J gave up 3 bases, with 16 bases separating them. The CDR3 totals 16 residues. Germline values: CDR1 KGHSH, CDR2 LQKENI. The CDR3 spells CASSPEEGVWYTEAFF. CDR3 nucleotide sequence: TGTGCCAGCTCACCAGAAGAGGGGGTCTGGTACACTGAAGCTTTCTTT.

The chain employs TRBV6-6 and TRBJ2-2; 8 bases agree with TRBD1. Per the germline V gene, CDR1 is MNHNY and CDR2 is SVGAGI (reference sequence). The CDR3 has 16 amino acids. Trimming at V came to 4 bases and at J to 3 bases, leaving 7 bases not matched to a gene. CDR3 region: CASSFPGQVYTGELFF. The DNA for the CDR3 is TGTGCCAGCAGTTTTCCGGGACAGGTATACACCGGGGAGCTGTTTTTT.

This clone was seen only once. V and J are TRBV7-7 and TRBJ1-1; D gene uncertain. This CDR3 contains 13 residues. Germline CDR1 SSHAT, CDR2 FNYEAQ (reference sequence). V lost 1 base and J 1 base, leaving 4 bases between the germline ends. CDR3 in amino acids: CASSLDRNTEAFF. CDR3 DNA: TGTGCCAGCAGCTTAGACAGGAACACTGAAGCTTTCTTT.

The V and J genes are TRBV7-9 and TRBJ2-7; the match to TRBD2 covers 8 bases. With V trimmed by 1 base and J by 4 bases, 3 bases remained unmatched. The CDR3 has 14 amino acids. CDR1 is SEHNR and CDR2 is FQNEAQ in the germline V gene (reference sequence). The CDR3 sequence is CASSLGSSGYEQYF. The CDR3 coding sequence is TGTGCCAGCAGCTTAGGGTCTAGCGGGTACGAGCAGTACTTC.

The gene calls are TRBV6-5 and TRBJ2-3; TRBD2 is a possible D gene (5 bases). With 2 bases removed from V and 2 bases from J, the gap between germline ends came to 11 bases. The V gene's germline CDR1 is MNHEY and CDR2 SVGAGI. The CDR3 runs to 15 residues. The chain's CDR3 is CASSYTAGSTDTQYF. CDR3 nucleotides: TGTGCCAGCAGTTACACCGCGGGCTCCACAGATACGCAGTATTTT.

The rearrangement links TRBV18 to TRBJ2-5; a weak D match, TRBD2 (6 bases). Per the germline V gene, CDR1 is KGHSH and CDR2 is LQKENI. Trimming removed 4 bases at V and 1 base at J, with 10 bases between. The CDR3 covers 14 residues. CDR3 DNA: TGTGCCAGCTCACGAAGCGGGTTCCAAGAGACCCAGTACTTC. Its translation: CASSRSGFQETQYF.

The V call is TRBV21-1, the J call TRBJ1-2. TRBV21-1 corresponds to a pseudogene. The CDR3 has 15 residues. The CDR3 DNA reads as TGTGCCAGCAGCATGAGGGGACTAGCTAACTATGGCTACACCTTC. It encodes CASSMRGLANYGYTF.

The chain joins TRBV4-1 to TRBJ2-1, with D possibly matching TRBD2 (6 bases). V was shortened by 4 bases and J by 1 base, with 17 bases between the two germline ends. Germline V lookup: CDR1 MGHRA, CDR2 YSYEKL. The CDR3 extends over 17 amino acids. This CDR3 reads CASSLTVARESYNEQFF. DNA for the CDR3: TGCGCCAGCAGCCTAACGGTAGCGCGGGAATCCTACAATGAGCAGTTCTTC.

The J gene is TRBJ1-4, the V gene TRBV11-2, with D possibly matching TRBD1 (6 bases). V shed 4 bases and J shed 8 bases, with 14 bases lying between them. Germline V lookup: CDR1 SGHAT, CDR2 FQNNGV. The CDR3 consists of 14 residues. The CDR3, as DNA: TGTGCCAGCAGCTGGACAGCGCCCTCCGAAAAACTGTTTTTT. It yields the protein CASSWTAPSEKLFF.

The V and J genes are TRBV28 and TRBJ1-1, with 7 bases that match TRBD1. The CDR3 sequence is 14 residues long. Germline-derived CDR1 and CDR2 are MDHEN and SYDVKM. The V gene end was trimmed by 2 bases and the J gene end by 7 bases; junction bases not matched to a gene: 7. The CDR3, as DNA: TGTGCCAGCAGTTTAGCGGGACAGATACTTGAAGCTTTCTTT. It is translated as CASSLAGQILEAFF.

This clone was recorded once. The chain links TRBV30 to TRBJ2-1, with D perhaps TRBD2 (5 bases). CDR3 length: 16 residues. Germline CDR1 and CDR2: GTSNPN and SVGIG (reference sequence). Trimming stripped 5 bases from V and 0 bases from J, with 17 bases between. The CDR3 DNA reads as TGTGCCTGGGGAAAGGGAGCAGGATTCTCCTACAATGAGCAGTTCTTC. Its translation is CAWGKGAGFSYNEQFF.

The chain carries TRBV27 and TRBJ2-1; TRBD2 matches 8 bases. Looked up from germline, CDR1 is MNHEY and CDR2 is SMNVEV (reference sequence). The V segment lost 7 bases and the J segment 7 bases; nucleotides outside the gene matches: 12. The CDR3 covers 15 residues. CDR3 in amino acids: CASKGLADYINEQFF. DNA of the CDR3: TGTGCCAGCAAAGGACTAGCCGACTATATTAATGAGCAGTTCTTC.

This clone was seen a single time. The chain has TRBV28 and TRBJ1-5, with D perhaps TRBD1 (5 bases). The CDR3 is 16 residues long. Trimming removed 3 bases at V and 2 bases at J, with 14 bases between. Per the germline V gene, CDR1 is MDHEN and CDR2 is SYDVKM. The chain's CDR3 is CASSFLGRDGNQPQHF. CDR3 nucleotide sequence: TGTGCCAGCAGTTTTCTGGGGCGGGACGGCAATCAGCCCCAGCATTTT.

The rearrangement uses TRBV4-1 and TRBJ2-7; a weak D match, TRBD1 (5 bases). The V gene's germline CDR1 is MGHRA and CDR2 YSYEKL. The V end lost 2 bases, the J end lost 3 bases, and 14 bases lay between the germline ends. The CDR3 sequence is 15 residues long. In DNA, the CDR3 is TGCGCCAGCAGCCAAAACTCGCAGGGTCTCTACGAGCAGTACTTC. It encodes CASSQNSQGLYEQYF.

The CDR3 is CASSSDTGTNEKLFF. The CDR3 region has the DNA TGTGCCAGCAGCTCGGATACAGGGACTAATGAAAAACTGTTTTTT. The genes are TRBV13 and TRBJ1-4; tentative D call: TRBD1 (6 bases). Trimming pared 4 bases from V and 2 bases from J, leaving 11 bases between. The CDR3 extends over 15 amino acids. Germline V CDR1 and CDR2: PRHDT, FYEKMQ (reference sequence).

V and J are TRBV7-2 and TRBJ1-3; 8 bases are a match to TRBD1. Trimming removed 5 bases from V and 2 bases from J; junction bases left unmatched: 5. Germline CDR1 reads SGHTA; CDR2 reads FQGNSA. CDR3 length: 15 residues. Here the CDR3 reads CASSPNRGTGNTIYF. The CDR3 nucleotides read TGTGCCAGCAGCCCTAACAGGGGGACTGGAAACACCATATATTTT. The whole variable domain, remainder taken from reference TRBV7-2 and TRBJ1-3, is GAGVSQSPSNKVTEKGKDVELRCDPISGHTALYWYRQSLGQGLEFLIYFQGNSAPDKSGLPSDRFSAERTGGSVSTLTIQRTQQEDSAVYLCASSPNRGTGNTIYFGEGSWLTVV.

The chain links TRBV11-2 to TRBJ2-3; 9 bases match TRBD2. V dropped 1 base and J dropped 6; count of bases not matched to a gene: 5. Germline-derived CDR1 and CDR2 are SGHAT and FQNNGV. The CDR3 sequence is 15 residues long. Here the CDR3 reads CASSLVSGRGDTQYF. CDR3 sequence (DNA): TGTGCCAGCAGCTTAGTTAGCGGGAGAGGGGATACGCAGTATTTT.

The chain combines TRBV27 with TRBJ2-5; D possibly corresponds to TRBD1 (6 bases). Germline CDR1 MNHEY, CDR2 SMNVEV (reference sequence). The CDR3 loop spans 15 amino acids. The V end was cut by 5 bases, the J end by 1 base, with 14 bases between. The CDR3 DNA follows: TGTGCCAGCAGTCTCTTTAGGACAGCCCAAGAGACCCAGTACTTC. Its protein is CASSLFRTAQETQYF.

The J gene is TRBJ1-1, the V gene TRBV5-1; TRBD1 matches at 7 bases. Losses at the gene ends were 0 bases for V and 4 bases for J; bases not matched to a gene: 6. This CDR3 has 15 amino acids. Germline values: CDR1 SGHRS, CDR2 YFSETQ. The CDR3 protein is CASSLVGGVATEAFF. In nucleotides, the CDR3 is TGCGCCAGCAGCTTGGTAGGGGGCGTAGCCACTGAAGCTTTCTTT. The full variable domain, with the rest looked up from reference TRBV5-1 and TRBJ1-1, is KAGVTQTPRYLIKTRGQQVTLSCSPISGHRSVSWYQQTPGQGLQFLFEYFSETQRNKGNFPGRFSGRQFSNSRSEMNVSTLELGDSALYLCASSLVGGVATEAFFGQGTRLTVV.

V and J are TRBV30 and TRBJ1-5; D possibly corresponds to TRBD1 (6 bases). Trimming removed 0 bases at V and 5 bases at J, with 8 bases between. Germline values: CDR1 GTSNPN, CDR2 SVGIG (reference sequence). The CDR3 has 13 amino acids. DNA of the CDR3: TGTGCCTGGAGTGTTTACAGGGATCAGCCCCAGCATTTT. Protein product: CAWSVYRDQPQHF. Variable domain in full (rest from reference TRBV30 and TRBJ1-5): SQTIHQWPATLVQPVGSPLSLECTVEGTSNPNLYWYRQAAGRGLQLLFYSVGIGQISSEVPQNLSASRPQDRQFILSSKKLLLSDSGFYLCAWSVYRDQPQHFGDGTRLSIL.

The table lists this clone with a count of one. V and J are TRBV19 and TRBJ2-7; weak D call: TRBD1 (5 bases). The germline V gene has CDR1 LNHDA and CDR2 SQIVND (reference sequence). Trimming took 5 bases from V and 3 from J, leaving 8 bases between them. This CDR3 contains 12 residues. The CDR3 DNA sequence: TGTGCCAGTAGTGACGACAGCTACGAGCAGTACTTC. It translates to CASSDDSYEQYF.

This clone was seen just once. The rearrangement links TRBV30 to TRBJ1-2, with D tentatively TRBD1 (5 bases). CDR1 GTSNPN and CDR2 SVGIG come from the germline V gene (reference sequence). This CDR3 is built from 13 residues. Trimming took off 6 bases at V and 0 bases at J, with 11 bases between the two ends. CDR3 nucleotides: TGTGCCTGTACAGGAATGACTAACTATGGCTACACCTTC. Residues: CACTGMTNYGYTF. The variable domain in full, completed from reference TRBV30 and TRBJ1-2, reads SQTIHQWPATLVQPVGSPLSLECTVEGTSNPNLYWYRQAAGRGLQLLFYSVGIGQISSEVPQNLSASRPQDRQFILSSKKLLLSDSGFYLCACTGMTNYGYTFGSGTRLTVV.

The chain is built from TRBV7-3 and TRBJ2-3; unclear D gene. The CDR3 has 12 residues. V was trimmed by 5 bases and J by 3 bases, leaving 6 bases between them. The germline gives CDR1 SGHTA, CDR2 FQGTGA. CDR3 region: CASSIGTDTQYF. CDR3 nucleotide sequence: TGTGCCAGCAGCATCGGGACAGATACGCAGTATTTT.

The chain has TRBV5-4 and TRBJ2-3, with 7 bases identical to TRBD2. The CDR3 is 15 amino acids. J was trimmed by 2 bases and V by 0 bases; bases with no gene match: 3. Germline V gives CDR1 SGHNT, CDR2 YYREEE (reference sequence). The CDR3 DNA is TGTGCCAGCAGCTTGGGGGCGGGAGACACAGATACGCAGTATTTT. As protein: CASSLGAGDTDTQYF.

This chain joins TRBV5-8 and TRBJ2-3; 9 bases fit TRBD2. CDR3 length: 14 residues. J was trimmed by 3 bases and V by 3 bases; bases with no gene match: 2. Germline CDR1 and CDR2: SGHTS and YDEGEE. The CDR3 region is CASSYSGGTDTQYF. The DNA of the CDR3 is TGTGCCAGCAGCTATAGCGGGGGTACAGATACGCAGTATTTT.

This clone was found a few times. The V call is TRBV27, the J call TRBJ1-1, with D unclear. The ends were cut back, 5 bases at V and 2 bases at J, with 21 bases in the middle. Germline V gene sequence: CDR1 MNHEY, CDR2 SMNVEV (reference sequence). The CDR3 loop spans 17 amino acids. CDR3 sequence reads: CASSPRSLWGVNTEAFF. DNA of the CDR3: TGTGCCAGCAGTCCCCGGAGTTTGTGGGGAGTTAACACTGAAGCTTTCTTT.

The gene calls are TRBV19 and TRBJ2-7; TRBD1 matches at 8 bases. The CDR3 sequence is 15 residues long. From germline, CDR1 is LNHDA and CDR2 SQIVND (reference sequence). The V gene end was trimmed by 8 bases and the J gene end by 0 bases; junction bases not matched to a gene: 9. The CDR3 is CASAPGTGASYEQYF. The CDR3 DNA follows: TGTGCCAGTGCCCCCGGGACAGGCGCCTCCTACGAGCAGTACTTC. The whole variable domain, remainder taken from reference TRBV19 and TRBJ2-7, is DGGITQSPKYLFRKEGQNVTLSCEQNLNHDAMYWYRQDPGQGLRLIYYSQIVNDFQKGDIAEGYSVSREKKESFPLTVTSAQKNPTAFYLCASAPGTGASYEQYFGPGTRLTVT.

The chain employs TRBV5-4 and TRBJ2-1; TRBD2 agrees at 7 bases. Germline lookup yields CDR1 SGHNT and CDR2 YYREEE (reference sequence). V shed 4 bases and J 7 bases; nucleotides not matched to a gene: 11. This CDR3 spans 15 amino acids. The CDR3 nucleotides read TGTGCCAGCAGCGCCGGGGGGACTACAAGGAATGAGCAGTTCTTC. Translating it yields CASSAGGTTRNEQFF.

The chain is built from TRBV6-5 and TRBJ2-5, with D unresolved. V shed 6 bases and J shed 4 bases, with 9 bases lying between them. The CDR3 consists of 12 residues. The germline V gene has CDR1 MNHEY and CDR2 SVGAGI. The CDR3 spells CASRSYLETQYF. CDR3 sequence (DNA): TGTGCCAGCAGGTCCTACTTAGAGACCCAGTACTTC.

V and J are TRBV4-1 and TRBJ1-5; D gene unclear. Germline-derived CDR1 and CDR2 are MGHRA and YSYEKL. The CDR3 has 14 amino acids. V lost 0 bases, J lost 4 bases, and 7 bases lay in between. CDR3 coding DNA: TGCGCCAGCAGCCAAGATGAGGGAAATCAGCCCCAGCATTTT. Its translation: CASSQDEGNQPQHF.

This chain uses TRBV7-8 with TRBJ2-7; 13 bases line up with TRBD2. This CDR3 region has 15 residues. The V and J ends lost 6 bases and 4 bases, in that order; junction bases with no gene match: 6. CDR1 and CDR2 (germline): SGHVS, FQNEAQ. The CDR3 bases are TGTGCCAGCAGTTACCCGGGACTAGCGGGGTACGAGCAGTACTTC. Protein product: CASSYPGLAGYEQYF.

This clone came up once. The chain recombines TRBV30 with TRBJ2-5; D remains ambiguous. Germline V gene lookup returns CDR1 GTSNPN and CDR2 SVGIG (reference sequence). The CDR3 covers 11 residues. V was trimmed by 7 bases and J by 2 bases, leaving 8 bases between them. The CDR3 is CALENQETQYF. The DNA of the CDR3 is TGTGCCTTGGAGAATCAAGAGACCCAGTACTTC.